A selection of T cell receptor beta chains follows, all from one sample in a study of shared clonotypes between healthy human individuals. Sequenced by immunoSEQ multiplex PCR; TCRdb stores in-frame clones only, minus some. The sample includes a few million clones, roughly 93% seen only once; the top ten take 0.39%. Specimen: naive CD4+ T cells from PBMCs. The receptors stem from a man aged 18 to 29 in good health. Some clones in this sample may be carry-over from other donors' samples. Both conserved end residues are part of each CDR3. The D gene is left open where the match is weak. Size tells how often a clone was seen (once, few, many) or the class of an expanded clone, and some rows leave it out.

CDR3 length: 15
D gene: -
clone size: -
J gene: TRBJ1-3
V gene: TRBV30
CDR3 DNA: TGTGCCTGGAGCCTCCCTCGGGGGGCTGGAAACACCATATATTTT
CDR3 protein: CAWSLPRGAGNTIYF

CDR3 length: 18
D gene: TRBD1
clone size: once
J gene: TRBJ2-1
V gene: TRBV7-9
CDR3 DNA: TGTGCCAGCAGCTCGACCACCCCCGGGACAGCCTCCTACAATGAGCAGTTCTTC
CDR3 protein: CASSSTTPGTASYNEQFF

CDR3 length: 13
D gene: -
clone size: -
J gene: TRBJ2-5
V gene: TRBV4-1
CDR3 DNA: TGCGCCAGCAGCCTTTGGGGACAAGAGACCCAGTACTTC
CDR3 protein: CASSLWGQETQYF

CDR3 length: 13
D gene: -
clone size: -
J gene: TRBJ1-5
V gene: TRBV28
CDR3 DNA: TGTGCCAGCAGTTTAACCAGGGATCAGCCCCAGCATTTT
CDR3 protein: CASSLTRDQPQHF

CDR3 length: 14
D gene: -
clone size: -
J gene: TRBJ2-5
V gene: TRBV6-1
CDR3 DNA: TGTGCCAGCAGGGGACAAGTAAACCAAGAGACCCAGTACTTC
CDR3 protein: CASRGQVNQETQYF

CDR3 length: 22
D gene: TRBD2
clone size: -
J gene: TRBJ2-1
V gene: TRBV4-1
CDR3 DNA: TGCGCCAGCAGCCCGGGGGGGCGTTTACATCTCGAGCGGGAGGTAGTAGATAATGAGCAGTTCTTC
CDR3 protein: CASSPGGRLHLEREVVDNEQFF

CDR3 length: 15
D gene: -
clone size: -
J gene: TRBJ1-2
V gene: TRBV5-8
CDR3 DNA: TGTGCCAGCAGCTTGGCGCAGGGGCCTTACTATGGCTACACCTTC
CDR3 protein: CASSLAQGPYYGYTF

CDR3 length: 14
D gene: -
clone size: -
J gene: TRBJ1-4
V gene: TRBV7-9
CDR3 DNA: TGTGCCAGCAGCTCGACGGATGGGGATGAAAAACTGTTTTTT
CDR3 protein: CASSSTDGDEKLFF

CDR3 length: 16
D gene: TRBD2
clone size: -
J gene: TRBJ2-5
V gene: TRBV7-2
CDR3 DNA: TGTGCCAGCACCCGAGATTGGGGAGCGGGAGGGGAGACCCAGTACTTC
CDR3 protein: CASTRDWGAGGETQYF

CDR3 length: 18
D gene: -
clone size: -
J gene: TRBJ1-1
V gene: TRBV19
CDR3 DNA: TGTGCCAGTAGTATAGATCCTGAATATAGGCCGGGAGACACTGAAGCTTTCTTT
CDR3 protein: CASSIDPEYRPGDTEAFF

CDR3 length: 13
D gene: -
clone size: -
J gene: TRBJ1-2
V gene: TRBV25-1
CDR3 DNA: TGTGCCAGCAGTGAAGTCGGGGACTATGGCTACACCTTC
CDR3 protein: CASSEVGDYGYTF

CDR3 length: 19
D gene: TRBD1
clone size: -
J gene: TRBJ1-3
V gene: TRBV15
CDR3 DNA: TGTGCCACCAGCAGAGTTCCTGACCGGGACAGGGTGTTTGGAAACACCATATATTTT
CDR3 protein: CATSRVPDRDRVFGNTIYF

CDR3 length: 13
D gene: -
clone size: -
J gene: TRBJ1-2
V gene: TRBV7-8
CDR3 DNA: TGTGCCAGCAGCCCCCAGGGTATGGGTGGCTACACCTTC
CDR3 protein: CASSPQGMGGYTF

CDR3 length: 16
D gene: -
clone size: -
J gene: TRBJ1-1
V gene: TRBV5-6
CDR3 DNA: TGTGCCAGCAGCTTGGTGGGGGCGATGCGGGTGAGTGAAGCTTTCTTT
CDR3 protein: CASSLVGAMRVSEAFF

CDR3 length: 15
D gene: -
clone size: -
J gene: TRBJ2-4
V gene: TRBV6-5
CDR3 DNA: TGTGCCAGCAGTTACGGTACTGGGGGTAAAAACATTCAGTACTTC
CDR3 protein: CASSYGTGGKNIQYF

CDR3 length: 20
D gene: -
clone size: -
J gene: TRBJ2-2
V gene: TRBV4-1
CDR3 DNA: TGCGCCAGCAGGGGGGCTGGGTCGGGAATCCAAAAGGGTTTTAATGAGGAGCTGTTTTTT
CDR3 protein: CASRGAGSGIQKGFNEELFF

CDR3 length: 14
D gene: -
clone size: -
J gene: TRBJ2-3
V gene: TRBV2
CDR3 DNA: TGTGCCAGCAGTAAAGACAGAAGCACAGATACGCAGTATTTT
CDR3 protein: CASSKDRSTDTQYF

CDR3 length: 14
D gene: -
clone size: -
J gene: TRBJ1-2
V gene: TRBV21-1
CDR3 DNA: TGTGCCAGCACCCCGGGAAGGGGGCTGGGTGGCTACACCTTC
CDR3 protein: CASTPGRGLGGYTF

CDR3 length: 11
D gene: -
clone size: -
J gene: TRBJ2-5
V gene: TRBV29-1
CDR3 DNA: TGCAGCGTCGCACCCGCCGAGACCCAGTACTTC
CDR3 protein: CSVAPAETQYF

CDR3 length: 15
D gene: TRBD1
clone size: -
J gene: TRBJ1-2
V gene: TRBV28
CDR3 DNA: TGTGCCAGCAGTTTGGGGACAGGGGATATATATGGCTACACCTTC
CDR3 protein: CASSLGTGDIYGYTF

CDR3 length: 15
D gene: TRBD2
clone size: -
J gene: TRBJ2-1
V gene: TRBV9
CDR3 DNA: TGTGCCAGCAGCCCAGCGGGAGATTTCTACAATGAGCAGTTCTTC
CDR3 protein: CASSPAGDFYNEQFF

CDR3 length: 11
D gene: -
clone size: -
J gene: TRBJ1-1
V gene: TRBV7-9
CDR3 DNA: TGTGCCAGCAGCTTCGTTACTGAAGCTTTCTTT
CDR3 protein: CASSFVTEAFF

CDR3 length: 15
D gene: -
clone size: once
J gene: TRBJ1-2
V gene: TRBV18
CDR3 DNA: TGTGCCAGCTCACCCTTGGCAGCGGTTAACTATGGCTACACCTTC
CDR3 protein: CASSPLAAVNYGYTF

CDR3 length: 15
D gene: -
clone size: -
J gene: TRBJ2-1
V gene: TRBV7-2
CDR3 DNA: TGTGCCAGCACCCCTTCCTTAAAGGGCTACAATGAGCAGTTCTTC
CDR3 protein: CASTPSLKGYNEQFF

CDR3 length: 17
D gene: TRBD2
clone size: -
J gene: TRBJ2-2
V gene: TRBV10-3
CDR3 DNA: TGTGCCATCCCAAAGCTGCTCGCGGGAGTGGGTACCGGGGAGCTGTTTTTT
CDR3 protein: CAIPKLLAGVGTGELFF

CDR3 length: 15
D gene: TRBD2
clone size: -
J gene: TRBJ2-1
V gene: TRBV18
CDR3 DNA: TGTGCCAGCTCACCTACTAGCGATTCCTACAATGAGCAGTTCTTC
CDR3 protein: CASSPTSDSYNEQFF

CDR3 length: 14
D gene: -
clone size: -
J gene: TRBJ2-7
V gene: TRBV15
CDR3 DNA: TGTGCCACCAGCCCACGGACGGGATCCTACGAGCAGTACTTC
CDR3 protein: CATSPRTGSYEQYF

CDR3 length: 14
D gene: -
clone size: -
J gene: TRBJ2-1
V gene: TRBV11-2
CDR3 DNA: TGTGCCAGCAGCCAAACCGGGAGACGCAATGAGCAGTTCTTC
CDR3 protein: CASSQTGRRNEQFF

CDR3 length: 14
D gene: -
clone size: few
J gene: TRBJ1-5
V gene: TRBV30
CDR3 DNA: TGTGCCTGGAGTGTAGGGGCAGGCAATCAGCCCCAGCATTTT
CDR3 protein: CAWSVGAGNQPQHF

CDR3 length: 19
D gene: TRBD2
clone size: -
J gene: TRBJ2-1
V gene: TRBV18
CDR3 DNA: TGTGCCAGCTCACCACCGGGGGGGCTAGCGGGATCCTCCTACAATGAGCAGTTCTTC
CDR3 protein: CASSPPGGLAGSSYNEQFF

CDR3 length: 14
D gene: -
clone size: -
J gene: TRBJ1-1
V gene: TRBV11-3
CDR3 DNA: TGTGCCAGCAGCTCAGGGCCTACGGCCTCTGAAGCTTTCTTT
CDR3 protein: CASSSGPTASEAFF

CDR3 length: 16
D gene: -
clone size: -
J gene: TRBJ1-2
V gene: TRBV9
CDR3 DNA: TGTGCCAGCAGCGTAGACCAGGGTGCCCTTTCCTATGGCTACACCTTC
CDR3 protein: CASSVDQGALSYGYTF

CDR3 length: 15
D gene: TRBD1
clone size: -
J gene: TRBJ2-7
V gene: TRBV19
CDR3 DNA: TGTGCCAGTAGTATAGATCGCGGGACAGGGGAGCGGCAGTACTTC
CDR3 protein: CASSIDRGTGERQYF

CDR3 length: 18
D gene: TRBD1
clone size: -
J gene: TRBJ2-5
V gene: TRBV7-9
CDR3 DNA: TGTGCCAGCAGCTTCGGACAGGGTCCCGTAACTAACCAAGAGACCCAGTACTTC
CDR3 protein: CASSFGQGPVTNQETQYF

CDR3 length: 18
D gene: TRBD2
clone size: -
J gene: TRBJ2-5
V gene: TRBV28
CDR3 DNA: TGTGCCAGCAGTTTAGACCACCTAGCGGGAGGGCCGGGGGAGACCCAGTACTTC
CDR3 protein: CASSLDHLAGGPGETQYF

CDR3 length: 18
D gene: -
clone size: -
J gene: TRBJ2-1
V gene: TRBV7-6
CDR3 DNA: TGTGCCAGCAGCTTAGCAATTTTTGGAGACGAAGTTAACCATGAGCAGTTCTTC
CDR3 protein: CASSLAIFGDEVNHEQFF

CDR3 length: 15
D gene: -
clone size: -
J gene: TRBJ2-5
V gene: TRBV28
CDR3 DNA: TGTGCCAGCCGCCAAAGCGGTTTTAAGCAAGAGACCCAGTACTTC
CDR3 protein: CASRQSGFKQETQYF

CDR3 length: 10
D gene: -
clone size: -
J gene: TRBJ2-1
V gene: TRBV29-1
CDR3 DNA: TGCAGCGGGACCTACAATGAGCAGTTCTTC
CDR3 protein: CSGTYNEQFF